This T cell receptor (beta chain) appears in the sequencing data of a study of radiotherapy plus CTLA-4 blockade in lung cancer. Assay: immunoSEQ multiplex PCR; the TCRdb copy retains only in-frame clones and omits some. The repertoire holds more than 12,000 clones, with roughly 70% as singletons. This clone is medium-sized by share. What it binds is unknown. Study-wide results and limits: Expansion of tumor-derived TCR clones was observed in blood after radiotherapy plus ipilimumab.

CDR3 length: 13 residues. V lost 2 bases and J lost 3, with 5 bases in between. Germline CDR1 and CDR2: SGHTA and FQGNSA. Chemo-refractory metastatic non-small-cell lung cancer patients were treated with focal radiation plus CTLA-4 blockade with ipilimumab. Source: peripheral blood, taken from a patient treated with radiotherapy plus ipilimumab. This clonotype originated in a human donor with non-small cell lung cancer whose response to radiotherapy plus ipilimumab could not be evaluated. The chain couples TRBV7-2 to TRBJ1-5, with D unclear. The CDR3 reads CASSLNYNQPQHF. In DNA form, the CDR3 reads TGTGCCAGCAGCTTAAACTACAATCAGCCCCAGCATTTT.